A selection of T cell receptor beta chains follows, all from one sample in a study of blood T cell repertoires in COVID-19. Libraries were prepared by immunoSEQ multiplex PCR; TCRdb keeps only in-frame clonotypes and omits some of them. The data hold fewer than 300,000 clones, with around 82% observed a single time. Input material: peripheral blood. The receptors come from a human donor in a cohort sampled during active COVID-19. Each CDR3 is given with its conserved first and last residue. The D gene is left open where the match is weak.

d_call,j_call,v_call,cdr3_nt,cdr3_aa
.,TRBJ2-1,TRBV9,TGTGCCAGCAGCGAACGGACTGAAAACAATGAGCAGTTCTTC,CASSERTENNEQFF
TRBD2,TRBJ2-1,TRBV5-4,TGTGCCAGCAGCCCAAGACTAGCGGGGGGGTTGAATGAGCAGTTCTTC,CASSPRLAGGLNEQFF
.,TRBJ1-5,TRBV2,TGTGCCAGCAGTGATGACAGCCATAGCAATCAGCCCCAGCATTTT,CASSDDSHSNQPQHF
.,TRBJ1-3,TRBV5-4,TGTGCCAGCAGCTTGGGAGGGATCAACGTCGGAAACACCATATATTTT,CASSLGGINVGNTIYF
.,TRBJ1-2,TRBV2,TGTGCCAGCAGTGATGACAGAAACATCTATGGCTACACCTTC,CASSDDRNIYGYTF
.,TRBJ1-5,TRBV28,TGTGCCAGCAGTTTATGGGGCAGGGGATCCGGCAATCAGCCCCAGCATTTT,CASSLWGRGSGNQPQHF
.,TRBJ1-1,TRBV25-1,TGTGCCAGCAGTGAATACGTAGACACTGAAGCTTTCTTT,CASSEYVDTEAFF
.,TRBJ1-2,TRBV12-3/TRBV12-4,TGTGCCAGCAGGTTAGGGAGAGGCTATGGCTACACCTTC,CASRLGRGYGYTF
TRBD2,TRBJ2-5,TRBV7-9,TGTGCCAGCAGCTTAGGCCTAGCGGGAGGCCTCGGGGAGACCCAGTACTTC,CASSLGLAGGLGETQYF
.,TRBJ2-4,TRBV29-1,TGCAGCGTTGTTGGTACTACGGGTCAGTACTTC,CSVVGTTGQYF
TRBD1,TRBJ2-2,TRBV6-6,TGTGCCAGCAGGACAGGGGGCGGGGACACCGGGGAGCTGTTTTTT,CASRTGGGDTGELFF
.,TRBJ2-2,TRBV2,TGTGCCAGCAGTGTGGAGCGGAGGAACACCGGGGAGCTGTTTTTT,CASSVERRNTGELFF
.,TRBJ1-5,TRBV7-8,TGTGCCAGCAGTTTGGACAGCGGTCAGCCCCAGCATTTT,CASSLDSGQPQHF